The table lists the clone carrying this TCR beta chain with many counts. Its antigen remains unidentified. The sample originates from a study of CD8 T cells in ankylosing spondylitis. The study's findings and limits: Disease-linked clones reportedly showed significant enrichment in matched ankylosing spondylitis synovial fluid. Made up of fewer than ten highly homologous variants, a TCR beta motif appeared characteristic of ankylosing spondylitis blood. Reactive arthritis synovial fluid and blood previously showed some of these motif variants.

TCRdb fed the 5' RACE reads into MiXCR, producing one record per CDR3 protein. The profile shows 400,000 to 450,000 distinct CDR3 sequences, about a sixth of them singletons. The V end was cut by 4 bases, the J end by 5 bases, with 13 bases between. The CDR3 sequence is 14 residues long. Per the germline V gene, CDR1 is SGHRS and CDR2 is YFSETQ. This sequence joins TRBV5-1 and TRBJ2-1; tentatively, D is TRBD2 (6 bases). Sample: blood, either unsorted or a sorted T cell fraction (not recorded which). This TCR was sampled from a male donor with ankylosing spondylitis. The CDR3 DNA reads TGCGCCAGCAGCAACGGCGGGGATAACAATGAGCAGTTCTTC. Encoded protein: CASSNGGDNNEQFF.